The table lists the clone carrying this T cell receptor beta chain with a few counts. Its antigen is undetermined. The source of the sample is a study of molecular identifiers for immune sequencing clone quantification. Overall study findings and caveats: It was shown that clones above 20 RNA copies held over 97% of effector molecules, but under 1% in naive cells.

MiXCR, applied by TCRdb to the PCR reads, yields one record per CDR3 protein. The sample has approximately 670,000 distinct CDR3 sequences, 20% seen once; the top ten hold roughly 0.85%. Germline V lookup: CDR1 MNHNY, CDR2 SVGAGI (reference sequence). With 1 base clipped from V and 5 bases from J, the junction kept 5 bases outside the gene matches. The CDR3 spans 16 residues. Sequenced material: naive CD8+ T cells from blood, with Jurkat cell RNA spiked in. Subset indicated: FACS-sorted CD8+CD4-CCR7+CD45RA+ naive T cells. The source of this sequence is a human donor in good health. Some libraries in this study had Jurkat cell RNA spiked in. V gene TRBV6-6 combines with J gene TRBJ2-5; 12 nucleotides match TRBD2. The CDR3 sequence: CASSYYPSGGGETQYF. The CDR3 DNA is TGTGCCAGCAGTTACTATCCTAGCGGGGGGGGGGAGACCCAGTACTTC.